The clone carrying this T cell receptor beta chain turned up a few times. The target antigen is unknown. The data originate from a study of blood T cells in healthy people across ages. Next came a second PCR, run for roughly 6 to 11 cycles, which used a sample-barcoded 5' primer along with a J-beta primer mix. One entry per CDR3 protein results from TCRdb running MiXCR on the 5' RACE reads. Here the sample spans approximately 820,000 distinct CDR3 sequences, approximately 48% being singletons. The V gene's germline CDR1 is MNHEY and CDR2 SVGEGT. Between the trimmed V and J ends, which lost 2 bases and 9 bases, there was a span of 16 bases. The CDR3 length is 14 residues. Findings and caveats of the study: Both naive CD4+ cell counts and diversity were greater in long-lived donors than in aged donors. Reliance upon unsorted PBMCs precluded definitive naive versus antigen-experienced comparison.

Sequenced material: blood. This TCR was sampled from a man between 60 and 75 years old in good health. The rearrangement links TRBV6-2 or TRBV6-3 to TRBJ2-5, with D perhaps being TRBD1 or TRBD2 (5 bases each). CDR3 DNA: TGTGCCAGCAGTTACCCGATCCGCAGGGAGCCCCAGTACTTC. Amino acid sequence: CASSYPIRREPQYF.